Each of the 19 T cell receptor beta chains below was sequenced from the same sample in a study of T cell repertoires in cytomegalovirus infection. Antigen specificity for these receptors is unknown. TCRdb called the reads again in MiXCR, with one record for every CDR3 protein. This sample carries 700,000 to 950,000 distinct CDR3 sequences, approximately 32% of them seen once, and the ten largest clones take around 12%. Material: cultured CD8+ T cells from PBMCs, obtained from culture after CMV antigen stimulation. These TCRs come from a human donor in good health (CMV status not recorded). Some clones in this sample may be carry-over from other donors' samples.

The chain is built from TRBV29-1 and TRBJ1-2, with 9 positions matching TRBD1. The CDR3 is made up of 12 amino acids. Germline values: CDR1 SQVTM, CDR2 ANQGSEA. The trim removed 4 bases at V and 8 bases at J, leaving 5 bases unmatched. The CDR3 nucleotides are TGCAGCGTTGCCGGGGACAGGGTCGGCTACACCTTC. Encoded protein: CSVAGDRVGYTF.

As for this clonotype: Its ends do not fully match the called genes, so a read error is possible. The chain employs TRBV12-3 or TRBV12-4 and TRBJ2-1, with D hard to call. There are 14 residues in the CDR3. CDR3 protein: CANSFREPYNEQFF. The CDR3 DNA reads as TGTGCCAACAGTTTCAGAGAGCCGTACAATGAGCAGTTCTTC.

This clonotype was found many times. The chain employs TRBV10-3 and TRBJ1-5; tentative D call: TRBD1 (6 bases). Germline values: CDR1 ENHRY, CDR2 SYGVKD. The CDR3 extends over 14 amino acids. V shed 2 bases and J shed 4 bases, with 9 bases lying between them. Here the CDR3 DNA reads TGTGCCATCAGTGAGCCGGGACAAAATCAGCCCCAGCATTTT. Protein sequence: CAISEPGQNQPQHF.

This clonotype was seen ten or more times. The chain carries TRBV20-1 and TRBJ2-7, with D possibly being TRBD1 (6 bases). The V end lost 5 bases, the J end lost 7 bases, and 12 bases lay between the germline ends. In germline, CDR1 is DFQATT, CDR2 SNEGSKA (reference sequence). The CDR3 consists of 11 residues. The CDR3 reads CSADTGNEQYV. In DNA form, the CDR3 reads TGCAGTGCTGATACAGGGAATGAGCAGTACGTC.

The chain has TRBV24-1 and TRBJ2-1; TRBD2 agrees at 12 bases. Germline V gives CDR1 KGHDR, CDR2 SFDVKD. The CDR3 sequence is 18 residues long. The V segment lost 4 bases and the J segment 0 bases; nucleotides outside the gene matches: 6. CDR3 residues: CATSDTTSGGSSYNEQFF. DNA of the CDR3: TGTGCCACCAGTGACACGACTAGCGGGGGTTCCTCCTACAATGAGCAGTTCTTC.

The chain is built from TRBV6-2 or TRBV6-3 and TRBJ2-3, with 8 bases identical to TRBD2. V shed 5 bases and J 1 base; nucleotides not matched to a gene: 8. Germline lookup yields CDR1 MNHEY and CDR2 SVGEGT. The CDR3 is 16 amino acids. CDR3 sequence (DNA): TGTGCCAGCAGTCTGCCGGGGGGGCTGGGCACAGATACGCAGTATTTT. Translating it yields CASSLPGGLGTDTQYF.

The rearrangement joins TRBV2 to TRBJ2-5; 8 bases align to TRBD1. The CDR3 length is 20 residues. CDR1 is SNHLY, CDR2 FYNNEI, per germline. The ends lost 0 bases at V and 0 bases at J; junction bases unmatched: 15. The CDR3 nucleotides read TGTGCCAGCAGTGAAGCCTATTGGGCAGGGGGCAGAAGGTACCAAGAGACCCAGTACTTC. It translates to CASSEAYWAGGRRYQETQYF.

This clonotype was counted ten times or more. The chain couples TRBV7-9 to TRBJ1-5; 10 bases agree with TRBD1. CDR3 length equals 15 residues. With 4 bases clipped from V and 1 base from J, the junction kept 1 base outside the gene matches. CDR1 is SEHNR and CDR2 is FQNEAQ in the germline V gene (reference sequence). Here the CDR3 DNA reads TGTGCCAGCAGCTCGGGACAGGGGAGCAATCAGCCCCAGCATTTT. Its protein product is CASSSGQGSNQPQHF.

The chain combines TRBV15 with TRBJ2-1; 9 bases fit TRBD1. The V gene's germline CDR1 is LNHNV and CDR2 YYDKDF (reference sequence). CDR3 size: 15 residues. The V and J ends lost 10 bases and 5 bases, in that order; junction bases with no gene match: 12. DNA for the CDR3: TGTGCCATCAACCAGGGACAGGGAAGTAACAATGAGCAGTTCTTC. It is translated as CAINQGQGSNNEQFF.

This clonotype was seen more than once but under ten times. CDR3 nucleotides: TGTGCCAGCAGCATCGGACAAGCCCCGGGGACCCAGTACTTC. It is translated as CASSIGQAPGTQYF. J is TRBJ2-5 and V is TRBV12-3 or TRBV12-4; weak D call: TRBD1 (5 bases). This CDR3 contains 14 residues. V was trimmed by 6 bases and J by 7 bases, leaving 18 bases between them.

This clonotype was seen only a few times. V gene TRBV7-2 combines with J gene TRBJ2-3, with D perhaps given as TRBD1 or TRBD2 (5 bases each). The CDR3 runs to 15 residues. Germline-derived CDR1 and CDR2 are SGHTA and FQGNSA. Trimming left V 4 bases short and J 0 bases short, with 11 bases between. CDR3 nucleotide sequence: TGTGCCAGCAGCTCCGGGACCTACAGCACAGATACGCAGTATTTT. It is translated as CASSSGTYSTDTQYF.

This clonotype has just a few counts. This rearrangement joins TRBV10-3 to TRBJ1-2; D gene uncertain. Trimming took off 7 bases at V and 8 bases at J, with 11 bases between the two ends. Germline V gene data show CDR1 as ENHRY and CDR2 as SYGVKD. The CDR3 has 11 amino acids. CDR3: CAIIGVSGYTF. CDR3 DNA: TGTGCCATCATCGGGGTGAGCGGCTACACCTTC.

This clonotype showed up just once. The rearrangement links TRBV9 to TRBJ2-1; 10 bases align to TRBD2. The germline CDR1 and CDR2 sequences are SGDLS and YYNGEE. There are 15 residues in the CDR3. After removal of 1 base from V and 9 bases from J, the junction contained 7 bases not matched to a gene. In nucleotides, the CDR3 is TGTGCCAGCAGCGTAAATAGCGGGGGGTGGGGTGAGCAGTTCTTC. Translation gives CASSVNSGGWGEQFF.

This clonotype showed up just a few times. The rearrangement links TRBV6-2 or TRBV6-3 to TRBJ2-7; D might be TRBD1 (5 bases). The CDR3 has 14 residues. Trimming shortened V by 7 bases and J by 0 bases, and 13 bases separated the two germline ends. CDR1 is MNHEY and CDR2 is SVGEGT in the germline V gene. CDR3 in amino acids: CASTVDRYSYEQYV. For the CDR3, the DNA is TGTGCCAGCACCGTCGACAGATACTCCTACGAGCAGTACGTC.

The table lists this clonotype with a few counts. The chain has TRBV6-5 and TRBJ2-2, with 9 bases lining up with TRBD2. With V trimmed by 2 bases and J by 3 bases, 4 bases remained unmatched. From germline, CDR1 is MNHEY and CDR2 SVGAGI. The CDR3 loop spans 16 amino acids. The CDR3 DNA follows: TGTGCCAGCAGTTACGGTCTAGCGGGATACACCGGGGAGCTGTTTTTT. It translates to CASSYGLAGYTGELFF.

A single count supports this clonotype. The chain couples TRBV18 to TRBJ2-3, with 10 bases matching TRBD2. The germline V gene encodes CDR1 KGHSH and CDR2 LQKENI. The CDR3 loop spans 20 amino acids. J lost 2 bases, V lost 0 bases, and 14 bases had no gene match. CDR3 in DNA: TGTGCCAGCTCACCACCGGTCCCGCTCCTAGCGGGGGCCGACACAGATACGCAGTATTTT. This gives the protein CASSPPVPLLAGADTDTQYF.

This clonotype showed up many times. V and J are TRBV6-5 and TRBJ2-3, with 9 bases that match TRBD1. CDR1 and CDR2 (germline): MNHEY, SVGAGI. This CDR3 is 16 amino acids long. The ends lost 1 base at V and 6 bases at J; junction bases unmatched: 8. The DNA of the CDR3 is TGTGCCAGCAGTTACTTCGGGACAGGGCTATCCGATACGCAGTATTTT. As protein: CASSYFGTGLSDTQYF.

This chain uses TRBV5-1 with TRBJ1-1; 9 positions match TRBD1. There are 16 residues in the CDR3. The V segment lost 3 bases and the J segment 3 bases; nucleotides outside the gene matches: 9. CDR1 is SGHRS, CDR2 YFSETQ, per germline. DNA for the CDR3: TGCGCCAGCAGCTATTGGACAGGGGTAAAGGACACTGAAGCTTTCTTT. This sequence encodes CASSYWTGVKDTEAFF.

This clonotype has only a few counts. The V call is TRBV28, the J call TRBJ1-1; D is perhaps TRBD1 (6 bases). The CDR3 runs to 15 residues. V shed 6 bases and J shed 2 bases, with 16 bases lying between them. The V gene's germline CDR1 is MDHEN and CDR2 SYDVKM. This CDR3 is CASSVAGGLNTEAFF. The CDR3 coding sequence is TGTGCCAGCAGCGTAGCGGGGGGCCTAAACACTGAAGCTTTCTTT.